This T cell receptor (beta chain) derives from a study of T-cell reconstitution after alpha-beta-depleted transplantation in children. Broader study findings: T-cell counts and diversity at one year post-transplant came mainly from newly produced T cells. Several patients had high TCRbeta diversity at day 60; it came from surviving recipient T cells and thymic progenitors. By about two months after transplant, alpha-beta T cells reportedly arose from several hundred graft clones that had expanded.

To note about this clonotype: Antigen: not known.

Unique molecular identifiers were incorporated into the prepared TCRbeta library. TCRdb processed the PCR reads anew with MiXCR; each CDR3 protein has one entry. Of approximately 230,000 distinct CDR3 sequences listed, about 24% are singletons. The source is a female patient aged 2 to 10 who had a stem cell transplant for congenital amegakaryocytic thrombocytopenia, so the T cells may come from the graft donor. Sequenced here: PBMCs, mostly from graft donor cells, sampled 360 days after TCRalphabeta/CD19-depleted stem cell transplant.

This chain's CDR3 is CASSTNRDPGANVLTF. DNA of the CDR3: TGTGCCAGCAGCACAAACAGGGATCCTGGGGCCAACGTCCTGACTTTC. This chain connects TRBV21-1 to TRBJ2-6; the D call TRBD1 from the table was never checked on the DNA. TRBV21-1 is designated a pseudogene. This CDR3 spans 16 amino acids.